This T cell receptor (beta chain) was observed in a study of cytomegalovirus exposure and HLA in healthy donors. General study results and limits: TRBV6-2, TRBV6-3 and other indistinguishable V segments were excluded. A further, later analysis showed that HLA-associated TCR beta chains (compared with equally common others) were more clonally expanded. An analysis was carried out later, and it reportedly showed fewer N-insertions in an Asian-associated ancestry cluster than the roughly 700-donor mean.

Amplification used 60 Vbeta primers and 13 Jbeta primers. The assay was immunoSEQ multiplex PCR, and TCRdb's table has in-frame clones only and misses some. The sample totals 150,000 to 200,000 clones; its top ten clones hold 2.1%. As regards this clone: Its antigen is as yet unknown.

The germline V gene encodes CDR1 LGHNA and CDR2 YNFKEQ. The CDR3 runs to 17 residues. The ends were cut back, 0 bases at V and 9 bases at J, with 21 bases in the middle. Material: PBMCs. This TCR derives from a man aged 25-45 years in good health and CMV-seronegative. V and J are TRBV4-2 and TRBJ1-5; D might be TRBD1 (5 bases). The CDR3 here is CASSQDSGGGFVGPQHF. CDR3 nucleotide sequence: TGTGCCAGCAGCCAAGACTCGGGCGGGGGGTTCGTAGGGCCCCAGCATTTT.